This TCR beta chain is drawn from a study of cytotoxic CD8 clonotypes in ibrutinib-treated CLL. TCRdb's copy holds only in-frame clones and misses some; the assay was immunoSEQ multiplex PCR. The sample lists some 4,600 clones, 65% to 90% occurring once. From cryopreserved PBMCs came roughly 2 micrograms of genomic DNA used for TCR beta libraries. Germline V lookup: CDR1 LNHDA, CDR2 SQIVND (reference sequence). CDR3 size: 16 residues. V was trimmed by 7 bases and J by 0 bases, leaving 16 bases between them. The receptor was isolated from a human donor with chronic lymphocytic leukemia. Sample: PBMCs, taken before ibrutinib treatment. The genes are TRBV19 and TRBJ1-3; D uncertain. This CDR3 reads CASIAPVNSSGNTIYF. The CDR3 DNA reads TGTGCCAGTATAGCGCCAGTTAACAGCTCTGGAAACACCATATATTTT.